This T cell receptor beta chain was sequenced for a study of OX40 agonist ivuxolimab in advanced cancers. About the study: Hepatocellular carcinoma, melanoma, renal cell or head and neck cancer was diagnosed in the dose-escalation patients.

The CDR3 runs to 13 residues. In germline, CDR1 is SNHLY, CDR2 FYNNEI. The V gene lost 8 bases and the J gene lost 2 bases, with 12 bases spanning the gap. As for this clone: The target antigen is unknown.

Findings and limits, study-wide: Partial responders receiving 0.1-3.0 mg/kg showed among the lowest clonal expansion.

Sequencing used immunoSEQ multiplex PCR; TCRdb keeps in-frame clones, though not all of them. The sample yields roughly 53,000 clones, 80% to 85% seen once. The source is an adult with an advanced solid tumor such as melanoma, head and neck, liver or kidney cancer. The V call is TRBV2, the J call TRBJ2-5; D not resolved. Sequencing was performed on CD4+ or CD8+ T cells sorted from blood, taken in a trial of the OX40 agonist ivuxolimab. CDR3 sequence: CASLIRRQETQYF. The CDR3 bases are TGTGCCAGCCTTATACGAAGACAAGAGACCCAGTACTTC.